The rows below give T cell receptor beta chains drawn from one sample of a study of T cell changes during pregnancy in multiple sclerosis. Using immunoSEQ multiplex PCR, the repertoire was profiled, and TCRdb retains in-frame clones only, with some absent. The sample has approximately 100,000 clones; 94% are singletons. This sample comprised peripheral blood, obtained before pregnancy. The receptors come from a female donor with multiple sclerosis, enrolled in a pregnancy study. The CDR3 runs from the conserved cysteine through the conserved F or W. The order of the fields is V gene, CDR3 protein.

TRBV29-1,CSVPRDTYNYGYTF
TRBV18,CASSPFGEETQYF
TRBV30,CAWSVTSGRDGTGELFF
TRBV30,CAWMSVNNEKLFF
TRBV5-1,CASSTGDRPFYGYTF
TRBV6-5,CASSSTGNQPQHF
TRBV5-1,CASSLGLDSDTQYF
TRBV4-1,CASSQELFYEQYF
TRBV5-4,CASSPGTSGRNGDEQFF
TRBV30,CAWRGTGFYEQYF
TRBV27,CASSPGTSGSNEQFF
TRBV19,CASSIAGADTQYF
TRBV27,CASSLFAAGAYGYTF
TRBV30,CAWKKRGNTEAFF
TRBV27,CASSLWAGGIDEQFF
TRBV20-1,CSAGTGSGYTF
TRBV4-1,CASSQDPVGPGMNTEAFF
TRBV5-1,CASSLEAGGEAFF
TRBV6-1,CASGTSTGLNTEAFF
TRBV30,CAWSASGSNEQFF
TRBV25-1,CASSPGWQVEKLFF
TRBV5-1,CASSLQRRTDTQYF
TRBV30,CAWSAQGDEQFF
TRBV5-1,CASSRSGVVTEAFF
TRBV11-2,CASRSTLAERGIYEQYF
TRBV27,CASSLTSGSYEQYF
TRBV7-8,CASSAGLNTEAFF
TRBV10-3,CAISESGTSGRVTTADTQYF
TRBV19,CASSNEGGTLNIQYF
TRBV27,CASSYQGVKEQYF
TRBV7-9,CASSPYPDSNQPQHF
TRBV7-9,CASSPVELALLAGELFF
TRBV6-1,CASSTQDFTGGEQYF
TRBV11-3,CASSLYTGGGDTQYF
TRBV21-1,CASSKAYRGRGASETQYF
TRBV28,CASSPPLALRGYTF
TRBV5-1,CASSSGRSSYNEQFF
TRBV10-3,CAIRTESGEKLFF